This T cell receptor beta chain was identified in a study of cytomegalovirus exposure and HLA in healthy donors. Vbeta (60) and Jbeta (13) primers were used in the PCR. Only in-frame clones appear in the TCRdb table, and some are missing; sequencing was by immunoSEQ multiplex PCR. The data show some 190,000 clones, about four fifths seen once. The CDR3 has 15 residues. Germline V gene lookup returns CDR1 LNHDA and CDR2 SQIVND (reference sequence). Trimming removed 8 bases from V and 6 bases from J; junction bases left unmatched: 9. This receptor was taken from a woman aged 30 to 39 in good health and CMV-seronegative. The chain uses TRBV19 and TRBJ2-1; 11 bases match TRBD2. The specimen sequenced was PBMCs. Here the CDR3 reads CASGLAGGPSNEQFF. DNA for the CDR3: TGTGCCAGTGGCTTAGCGGGGGGGCCTTCCAATGAGCAGTTCTTC.